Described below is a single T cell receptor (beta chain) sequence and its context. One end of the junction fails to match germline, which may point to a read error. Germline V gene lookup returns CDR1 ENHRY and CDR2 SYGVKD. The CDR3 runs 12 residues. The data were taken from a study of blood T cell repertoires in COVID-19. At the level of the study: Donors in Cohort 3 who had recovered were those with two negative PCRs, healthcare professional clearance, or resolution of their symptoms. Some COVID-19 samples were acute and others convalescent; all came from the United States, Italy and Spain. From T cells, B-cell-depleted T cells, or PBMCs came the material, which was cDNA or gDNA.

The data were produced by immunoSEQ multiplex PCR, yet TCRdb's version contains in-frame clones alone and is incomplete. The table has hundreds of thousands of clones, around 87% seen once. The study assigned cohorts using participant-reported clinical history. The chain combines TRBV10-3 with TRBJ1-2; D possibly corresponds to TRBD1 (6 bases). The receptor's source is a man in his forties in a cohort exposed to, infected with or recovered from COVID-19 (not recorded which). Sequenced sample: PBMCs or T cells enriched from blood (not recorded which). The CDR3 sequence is CAIIGSGQTIVF. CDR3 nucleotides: TGTGCCATCATAGGTTCTGGACAGACAATCGTTTTC.